The clone carrying this T cell receptor beta chain was observed a single time. The sample is drawn from a study of T cell changes during pregnancy in multiple sclerosis. Generated by immunoSEQ multiplex PCR, the TCRdb table keeps only in-frame clones and is missing some. The sample has about 40,000 clones; 93% are singletons. This receptor was obtained from a female donor with multiple sclerosis, enrolled in a pregnancy study. The input for sequencing was CD4+ T cells from peripheral blood mononuclear cells, taken in the first trimester of pregnancy.

CDR3 region: CASSLAPDRGGELFF. DNA of the CDR3: TGTGCCAGCAGCTTAGCCCCAGACAGAGGCGGGGAGCTGTTTTTT. The chain employs TRBV11-2 and TRBJ2-2, with D perhaps matching TRBD1 (5 bases). The CDR3 covers 15 residues. Germline V gene data show CDR1 as SGHAT and CDR2 as FQNNGV. Trimming removed 1 base at V and 7 bases at J, with 13 bases between.